This T cell receptor (beta chain) was identified during a study of control samples from healthy donors and cancer patients. The CDR3 length is 15 residues. Data came from immunoSEQ multiplex PCR; TCRdb stores just in-frame clones and leaves some out. This sample has some 130,000 clones, with roughly 90% found just once. Sequences were obtained from blood. The origin of this receptor is a woman aged 50 to 60 in good health. The J gene is TRBJ1-1, the V gene TRBV7-5. TRBV7-5 is a documented pseudogene. This CDR3 reads CARSLWPIEDTEAFF. For the CDR3, the DNA is TGTGCCAGAAGCTTATGGCCAATCGAGGACACTGAAGCTTTCTTT.